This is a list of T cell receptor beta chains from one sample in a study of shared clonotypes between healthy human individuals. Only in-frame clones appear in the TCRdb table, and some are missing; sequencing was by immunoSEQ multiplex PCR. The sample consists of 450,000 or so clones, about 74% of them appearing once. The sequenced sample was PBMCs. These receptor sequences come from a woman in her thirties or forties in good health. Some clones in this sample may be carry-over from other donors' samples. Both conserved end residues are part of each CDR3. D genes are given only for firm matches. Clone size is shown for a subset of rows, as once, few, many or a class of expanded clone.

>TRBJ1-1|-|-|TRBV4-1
CASSQDPPTVLNTEAFF
TGCGCCAGCAGCCAAGATCCCCCGACAGTTTTAAACACTGAAGCTTTCTTT
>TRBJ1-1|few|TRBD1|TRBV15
CATPVDREKPHNMNTEAFF
TGTGCCACCCCCGTGGACAGGGAAAAACCTCATAACATGAACACTGAAGCTTTCTTT
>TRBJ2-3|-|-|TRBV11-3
CASSHPYTQYF
TGTGCCAGCAGCCATCCGTATACGCAGTATTTT
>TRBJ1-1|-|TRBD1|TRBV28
CASSSRPGQGNTEAFF
TGTGCCAGCAGTTCTAGACCGGGACAGGGGAACACTGAAGCTTTCTTT
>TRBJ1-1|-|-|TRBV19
CASSIAGAATEAFF
TGTGCCAGTAGTATCGCAGGGGCCGCCACTGAAGCTTTCTTT
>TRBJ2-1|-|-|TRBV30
CAWVPGRALGDEQFF
TGTGCCTGGGTACCGGGACGGGCTTTGGGGGATGAGCAGTTCTTC
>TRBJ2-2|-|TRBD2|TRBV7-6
CASSRGTTNTGELFF
TGTGCCAGCAGCCGAGGGACTACGAACACCGGGGAGCTGTTTTTT
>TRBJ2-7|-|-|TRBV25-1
CASSEWGGARYEQYF
TGTGCCAGCAGTGAATGGGGGGGGGCGCGGTACGAGCAGTACTTC
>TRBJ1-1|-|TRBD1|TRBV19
CASSPDRANTEAFF
TGTGCCAGTAGCCCGGACAGGGCGAACACTGAAGCTTTCTTT
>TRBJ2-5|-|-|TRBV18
CASSPFTAERGETQYF
TGTGCCAGCTCACCCTTTACCGCGGAGAGGGGAGAGACCCAGTACTTC
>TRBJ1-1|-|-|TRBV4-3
CASSLHREMEAFF
TGCGCCAGCAGCCTTCACAGGGAGATGGAAGCTTTCTTT
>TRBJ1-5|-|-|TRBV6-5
CASSLGRTYQPQHF
TGTGCCAGCAGCTTGGGCAGGACTTATCAGCCCCAGCATTTT
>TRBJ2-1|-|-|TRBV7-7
CASSPTLPPGDEQFF
TGTGCCAGCAGCCCGACCCTCCCGCCCGGCGATGAGCAGTTCTTC
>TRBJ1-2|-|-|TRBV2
CASKVLDAGIYGYTF
TGTGCCAGCAAGGTCTTGGATGCAGGAATCTATGGCTACACCTTC
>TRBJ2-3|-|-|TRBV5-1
CASSRQDWSTDTQYF
TGCGCCAGCAGCCGACAGGACTGGAGCACAGATACGCAGTATTTT
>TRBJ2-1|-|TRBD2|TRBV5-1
CASRPTSGANNEQFF
TGCGCCAGCAGACCCACTAGCGGAGCGAACAATGAGCAGTTCTTC
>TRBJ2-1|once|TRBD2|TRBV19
CASRNSGSRNEQFF
TGTGCCAGTAGAAATAGCGGGAGCCGCAATGAGCAGTTCTTC
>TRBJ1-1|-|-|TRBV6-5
CASSYNQGGTEAFF
TGTGCCAGCAGTTACAATCAGGGCGGCACTGAAGCTTTCTTT
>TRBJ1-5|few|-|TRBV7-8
CASSYRDYSNQPQHF
TGTGCCAGCAGCTACCGGGACTATAGCAATCAGCCCCAGCATTTT
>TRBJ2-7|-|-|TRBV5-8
CASSLAGTYEQYF
TGTGCCAGCAGCTTGGCTGGGACCTACGAGCAGTACTTC
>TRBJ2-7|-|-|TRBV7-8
CASSHFSSRGHEQYF
TGTGCCAGCAGCCACTTTTCCTCCAGGGGTCACGAGCAGTACTTC
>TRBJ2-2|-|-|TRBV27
CASSLRVSLAVELFF
TGTGCCAGCAGTTTACGTGTCAGTCTGGCCGTGGAGCTGTTTTTT
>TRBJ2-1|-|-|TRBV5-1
CASSFRDPRGNEQFF
TGCGCCAGCAGCTTCCGGGACCCGAGGGGGAATGAGCAGTTCTTC
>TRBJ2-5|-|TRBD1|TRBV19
CASSTTGTVPQYF
TGTGCCAGTAGTACAACCGGGACAGTCCCCCAGTACTTC
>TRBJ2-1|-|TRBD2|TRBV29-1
CSVDAAGGPSEQFF
TGCAGCGTTGATGCTGCGGGAGGACCCAGTGAGCAGTTCTTC
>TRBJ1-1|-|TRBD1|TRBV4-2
CASKPGQGYKNTEAFF
TGTGCCAGCAAACCGGGACAGGGATATAAGAACACTGAAGCTTTCTTT
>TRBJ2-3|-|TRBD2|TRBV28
CASRLAGVADTQYF
TGTGCCAGCAGGCTAGCGGGAGTGGCAGATACGCAGTATTTT
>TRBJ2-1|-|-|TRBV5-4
CASSLGGHSSYNEQFF
TGTGCCAGCAGCTTAGGGGGTCACAGCTCCTACAATGAGCAGTTCTTC
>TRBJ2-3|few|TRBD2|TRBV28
CASSLWDLAGGPDTQYF
TGTGCCAGCAGTTTATGGGACCTAGCGGGAGGGCCAGATACGCAGTATTTT
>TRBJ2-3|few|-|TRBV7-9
CASSLDQASHTQYF
TGTGCCAGCAGCTTAGACCAGGCGTCTCATACGCAGTATTTT
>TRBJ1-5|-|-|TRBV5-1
CASSLYGSVNQPQHF
TGCGCCAGCAGCTTGTACGGATCAGTAAATCAGCCCCAGCATTTT
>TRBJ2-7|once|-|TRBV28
CASSLQGPKQYF
TGTGCCAGCAGTTTACAGGGCCCTAAACAGTACTTC
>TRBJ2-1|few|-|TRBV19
CASSTGLEQFF
TGTGCCAGTAGTACGGGACTTGAGCAGTTCTTC
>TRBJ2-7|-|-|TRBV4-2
CASSQEGGLGREQYF
TGTGCCAGCAGCCAAGAAGGGGGGCTCGGTCGCGAGCAGTACTTC
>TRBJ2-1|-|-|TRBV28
CASSLYLGSYNEQFF
TGTGCCAGCAGTTTGTATTTAGGTTCCTACAATGAGCAGTTCTTC
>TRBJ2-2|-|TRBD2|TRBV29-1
CSVTGTTNTGELFF
TGCAGCGTAACCGGGACTACGAACACCGGGGAGCTGTTTTTT
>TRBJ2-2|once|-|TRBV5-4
CASSSTRLVKGRELFF
TGTGCCAGCAGCTCGACCCGACTAGTTAAAGGAAGGGAGCTGTTTTTT
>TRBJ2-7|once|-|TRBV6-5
CASSYAGTSYEQYF
TGTGCCAGCAGTTACGCGGGAACCTCCTACGAGCAGTACTTC
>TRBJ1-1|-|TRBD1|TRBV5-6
CASSLRGGGEAFF
TGTGCCAGCAGCTTGAGAGGGGGCGGTGAAGCTTTCTTT
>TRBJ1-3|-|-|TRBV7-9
CASSPSAGVGNTIYF
TGTGCCAGCAGCCCCTCTGCAGGGGTCGGAAACACCATATATTTT
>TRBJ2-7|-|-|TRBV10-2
CASSDPGTTYEQYF
TGCGCCAGCAGTGATCCCGGGACAACCTACGAGCAGTACTTC
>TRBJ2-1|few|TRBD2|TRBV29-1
CSVGGPGLAGGRGNEQFF
TGCAGCGTTGGGGGTCCGGGACTAGCGGGAGGCAGGGGAAATGAGCAGTTCTTC
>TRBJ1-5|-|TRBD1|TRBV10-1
CARTRQGTVGGQPQHF
TGCGCCAGAACTAGACAGGGGACAGTTGGTGGTCAGCCCCAGCATTTT
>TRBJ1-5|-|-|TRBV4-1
CASSQQSYGYSNQPQHF
TGCGCCAGCAGCCAACAGTCGTATGGCTATAGCAATCAGCCCCAGCATTTT
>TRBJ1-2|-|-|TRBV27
CASSITGTAPYGYTF
TGTGCCAGCAGTATAACAGGGACCGCTCCTTATGGCTACACCTTC
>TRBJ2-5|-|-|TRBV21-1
CASSSAGETQYF
TGTGCCAGCAGCAGCGCAGGAGAGACCCAGTACTTC
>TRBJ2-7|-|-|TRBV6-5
CASSPGISDGYEQYF
TGTGCCAGCAGTCCCGGGATATCGGACGGCTACGAGCAGTACTTC
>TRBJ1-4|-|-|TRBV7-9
CASSIGASGPEKLFF
TGTGCCAGCAGCATAGGGGCATCAGGCCCCGAAAAACTGTTTTTT
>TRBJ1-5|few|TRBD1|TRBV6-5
CASRVGQGGSQPQHF
TGTGCCAGCAGAGTGGGACAGGGAGGGAGTCAGCCCCAGCATTTT
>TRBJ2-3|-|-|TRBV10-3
CAITGSGTDTQYF
TGTGCCATTACAGGGTCAGGCACAGATACGCAGTATTTT
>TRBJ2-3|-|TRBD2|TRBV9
CASSVDLLANTQYF
TGTGCCAGCAGCGTAGACCTACTAGCGAATACGCAGTATTTT
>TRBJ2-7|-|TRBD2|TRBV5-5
CASSRSGTITTEQCF
TGTGCCAGCAGCCGCAGCGGGACTATAACTACGGAGCAGTGCTTC
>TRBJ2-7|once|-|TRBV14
CASSQDLRSEQYF
TGTGCCAGCAGCCAAGATCTTCGCAGCGAGCAGTACTTC
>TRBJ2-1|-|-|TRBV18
CASSPPRGRGDNEQFF
TGTGCCAGCTCACCACCCCGAGGAAGGGGCGACAATGAGCAGTTCTTC